This is a list of T cell receptor beta chains from one sample in a study of T cells in localized non-small cell lung cancer. The method was immunoSEQ multiplex PCR; TCRdb's version includes in-frame clones alone and lacks a portion of them. The sample lists about 33,000 clones, 91% occurring once. Sequenced here: PBMCs, sampled before any cancer treatment. The origin of the receptors is a man aged 40-75 years with stage II lung adenocarcinoma. CDR3s include the opening cysteine and the closing phenylalanine or tryptophan. D genes are given only for firm matches. Part of the rows lack a size; the others show once, few, many or a class for expanded clones.

CDR3: CASSPGGGTLARELFF
DNA: TGTGCCAGCAGCCCCGGCGGGGGCACCCTAGCTCGGGAGCTGTTTTTT
D: -
V: TRBV11-3
J: TRBJ2-2
size: -

CDR3: CASSQAEGAYEQYF
DNA: TGTGCCAGCAGCCAGGCCGAGGGGGCCTACGAGCAGTACTTC
D: -
V: TRBV5-4
J: TRBJ2-7
size: few

CDR3: CASSRTGTGNEQFF
DNA: TGTGCCAGCTCTCGGACAGGGACGGGTAATGAGCAGTTCTTC
D: TRBD1
V: TRBV7-3
J: TRBJ2-1
size: -

CDR3: CASSPDRVGGYTF
DNA: TGTGCCAGCAGCCCGGACAGGGTTGGAGGCTACACCTTC
D: TRBD1
V: TRBV11-2
J: TRBJ1-2
size: -

CDR3: CASSLWPRGHHNQPQHF
DNA: TGTGCCAGCAGTTTATGGCCCAGGGGGCACCACAATCAGCCCCAGCATTTT
D: TRBD1
V: TRBV28
J: TRBJ1-5
size: -

CDR3: CASSLFGREFDGYTF
DNA: TGTGCCAGCAGCTTATTCGGCAGGGAATTCGATGGCTACACCTTC
D: -
V: TRBV7-2
J: TRBJ1-2
size: -

CDR3: CAWSPSGRATDTQYF
DNA: TGTGCCTGGAGTCCTAGCGGGAGGGCCACAGATACGCAGTATTTT
D: TRBD2
V: TRBV30
J: TRBJ2-3
size: -

CDR3: CASKDSGANQPQHF
DNA: TGTGCCAGCAAAGATTCAGGGGCGAATCAGCCCCAGCATTTT
D: -
V: TRBV6-1
J: TRBJ1-5
size: -

CDR3: CASSQQGEVGELFF
DNA: TGTGCCAGCAGCCAACAGGGGGAGGTCGGGGAGCTGTTTTTT
D: TRBD1
V: TRBV7-2
J: TRBJ2-2
size: -

CDR3: CAIRSGQGEGYGYTF
DNA: TGTGCCATCCGATCAGGACAGGGAGAGGGCTATGGCTACACCTTC
D: TRBD1
V: TRBV10-3
J: TRBJ1-2
size: -

CDR3: CAWSVEVGTEQYF
DNA: TGTGCCTGGAGTGTAGAGGTAGGGACCGAGCAGTACTTC
D: -
V: TRBV30
J: TRBJ2-7
size: -

CDR3: CASSEGPRYSNQPQHF
DNA: TGTGCCAGCAGCGAAGGCCCGCGGTATAGCAATCAGCCCCAGCATTTT
D: -
V: TRBV13
J: TRBJ1-5
size: -

CDR3: CASSLGLAFNEQFF
DNA: TGTGCCAGCAGCTTGGGCCTAGCATTCAATGAGCAGTTCTTC
D: -
V: TRBV5-6
J: TRBJ2-1
size: -

CDR3: CASKGGTGLAGLETQYF
DNA: TGTGCCAGCAAGGGGGGTACCGGACTAGCGGGACTCGAGACCCAGTACTTC
D: TRBD2
V: TRBV27
J: TRBJ2-5
size: -

CDR3: CASSLLGRLNTEAFF
DNA: TGTGCCAGCAGCTTACTGGGACGGCTGAACACTGAAGCTTTCTTT
D: -
V: TRBV7-9
J: TRBJ1-1
size: -

CDR3: CASSEVSGRDEQYF
DNA: TGTGCCAGCAGTGAAGTTAGCGGGAGGGACGAGCAGTACTTC
D: TRBD2
V: TRBV6-1
J: TRBJ2-7
size: -

CDR3: CASSLVLSGANVLTF
DNA: TGTGCCAGCAGCTTGGTCCTGTCTGGGGCCAACGTCCTGACTTTC
D: -
V: TRBV5-4
J: TRBJ2-6
size: -

CDR3: CASSSRTGNYGYTF
DNA: TGTGCCAGCAGCTCCCGGACAGGGAACTATGGCTACACCTTC
D: TRBD1
V: TRBV5-4
J: TRBJ1-2
size: -

CDR3: CASGTSFAEQYF
DNA: TGTGCCAGTGGGACTTCCTTTGCCGAGCAGTACTTC
D: -
V: TRBV7-9
J: TRBJ2-7
size: -

CDR3: CASPSGTSGSGGTGELFF
DNA: TGTGCCAGCCCCTCCGGGACTAGCGGGAGTGGTGGTACCGGGGAGCTGTTTTTT
D: TRBD2
V: TRBV7-2
J: TRBJ2-2
size: -

CDR3: CASSEYKIGEKLFF
DNA: TGTGCCAGCAGTGAATATAAGATCGGTGAAAAACTGTTTTTT
D: -
V: TRBV25-1
J: TRBJ1-4
size: -

CDR3: CASSFVFAAKNTEAFF
DNA: TGTGCCAGCAGTTTCGTCTTTGCCGCCAAGAACACTGAAGCTTTCTTT
D: -
V: TRBV28
J: TRBJ1-1
size: -

CDR3: CASSVAGTGGYEQYF
DNA: TGTGCCAGCAGCGTAGCGGGAACAGGGGGGTACGAGCAGTACTTC
D: TRBD1
V: TRBV9
J: TRBJ2-7
size: -

CDR3: CATAKGGAPYEQYF
DNA: TGTGCCACCGCTAAGGGGGGTGCCCCCTACGAGCAGTACTTC
D: -
V: TRBV5-4
J: TRBJ2-7
size: -

CDR3: CASSLGGRKNIQYF
DNA: TGCGCCAGCAGCTTGGGGGGCCGCAAAAACATTCAGTACTTC
D: -
V: TRBV5-1
J: TRBJ2-4
size: -

CDR3: CASRLATSGTNEQFF
DNA: TGTGCCAGCAGACTAGCGACTAGCGGGACCAATGAGCAGTTCTTC
D: TRBD2
V: TRBV6-6
J: TRBJ2-1
size: -

CDR3: CASARLGYEQYF
DNA: TGTGCCAGCGCTCGACTGGGCTACGAGCAGTACTTC
D: -
V: TRBV28
J: TRBJ2-7
size: -

CDR3: CASSLFSPGTVNTEAFF
DNA: TGTGCCAGCAGCTTGTTTTCCCCCGGGACGGTGAACACTGAAGCTTTCTTT
D: -
V: TRBV7-8
J: TRBJ1-1
size: -

CDR3: CASSWTSGGNTIYF
DNA: TGTGCCAGCAGCTGGACCTCGGGGGGAAACACCATATATTTT
D: -
V: TRBV7-6
J: TRBJ1-3
size: -

CDR3: CASSLWGIDQPQHF
DNA: TGTGCCAGCAGTTTATGGGGGATAGATCAGCCCCAGCATTTT
D: -
V: TRBV27
J: TRBJ1-5
size: -

CDR3: CASSTGTQQFF
DNA: TGTGCCAGCAGTACCGGGACCCAGCAGTTCTTC
D: -
V: TRBV14
J: TRBJ2-1
size: once

CDR3: CASAGASEAWSYNEQFF
DNA: TGTGCCAGCGCCGGGGCTAGCGAAGCTTGGTCCTACAATGAGCAGTTCTTC
D: -
V: TRBV11-2
J: TRBJ2-1
size: -

CDR3: CASSFPGTPYEQYF
DNA: TGTGCCAGCAGCTTTCCCGGGACCCCCTACGAGCAGTACTTC
D: -
V: TRBV5-8
J: TRBJ2-7
size: -

CDR3: CASSYGPGIYEQYF
DNA: TGTGCCAGCAGCTACGGGCCGGGAATCTACGAGCAGTACTTC
D: -
V: TRBV7-2
J: TRBJ2-7
size: -

CDR3: CASSFWEGKAETQYF
DNA: TGTGCCAGCAGCTTTTGGGAGGGGAAGGCGGAGACCCAGTACTTC
D: TRBD2
V: TRBV11-3
J: TRBJ2-5
size: once